This T cell receptor beta chain was found in a study of blood T cell repertoires in COVID-19. In the study overall: The study drew acute and convalescent COVID-19 samples from the United States, Italy and Spain. T cells, B-cell-depleted T cells, or PBMCs supplied cDNA or gDNA.

Enrollees, about 18 to 90 years old, lived in 24 US areas. Participant reports of clinical history set cohort assignment. The assay was immunoSEQ multiplex PCR, and TCRdb's table has in-frame clones only and misses some. The table records 150,000 to 200,000 clones, approximately 80% of them present only once. CDR1 is SGHRS, CDR2 YFSETQ, per germline. The CDR3 is made up of 15 amino acids. V lost 4 bases, J lost 1 base, and 14 bases lay in between. The TCR sequence derives from a woman aged 45-65 years who had recovered from COVID-19. V usage is TRBV5-1 and J usage is TRBJ1-2, with D maybe TRBD1 (5 bases). The sequenced sample consisted of PBMCs or T cells enriched from blood (not recorded which). The CDR3 protein is CASSPQGPINYGYTF. The DNA of the CDR3 is TGCGCCAGCAGCCCGCAGGGCCCTATTAACTATGGCTACACCTTC. The complete variable domain, with remaining parts taken from reference TRBV5-1 and TRBJ1-2, reads KAGVTQTPRYLIKTRGQQVTLSCSPISGHRSVSWYQQTPGQGLQFLFEYFSETQRNKGNFPGRFSGRQFSNSRSEMNVSTLELGDSALYLCASSPQGPINYGYTFGSGTRLTVV.